This T cell receptor (beta chain) was profiled in a study of shared clonotypes between healthy human individuals. The V and J ends lost 0 bases and 5 bases respectively, with 11 bases between them. Germline-derived CDR1 and CDR2 are SGDLS and YYNGEE. This CDR3 is 15 amino acids long. Clones were sequenced by immunoSEQ multiplex PCR, and TCRdb holds only the in-frame ones, with some missing. Here the sample spans about 1.9 million clones, roughly 93% being singletons. Naivety among CD8 cells was defined by CD45RO negativity and positive CCR7 selection, thereby excluding terminally differentiated effector memory CD45RA+ cells.

The receptor comes from a young man in good health. Some clones in this sample may be carry-over from other donors' samples. The chain has TRBV9 and TRBJ1-4; no clear D. The source material was naive CD8+ T cells from PBMCs. DNA for the CDR3: TGTGCCAGCAGCGTAGAGGACTCCCTGAATGAAAAACTGTTTTTT. Its protein product is CASSVEDSLNEKLFF.